The rows below give T cell receptor beta chains drawn from one sample of a study of T-cell reconstitution after alpha-beta-depleted transplantation in children. One entry per CDR3 protein results from TCRdb running MiXCR on the PCR reads. Of roughly 570,000 distinct CDR3 sequences in the sample, 20% to 30% were seen once. The sequencing here drew on PBMCs, taken before TCRalphabeta/CD19-depleted stem cell transplant. All receptors come from a boy in the first two years of life with Wiskott-Aldrich syndrome, due to receive a stem cell transplant. CDR3s include the opening cysteine and the closing phenylalanine or tryptophan. D genes are given only for firm matches. The size of a clone is reported for some rows only, either as once, few or many, or as a class for expanded clones.

cdr3_nt: TGCGCCAGCAGCTTGGCCGGGACTAGCGTTTACAATGAGCAGTTCTTC
cdr3_aa: CASSLAGTSVYNEQFF
cdr3_length: 16
j_call: TRBJ2-1
v_call: TRBV5-1
d_call: TRBD2
clone_size: .

cdr3_nt: TGCAGCGTTGAGGGGCGGGACGGCTCCTCCTACGAGCAGTACTTC
cdr3_aa: CSVEGRDGSSYEQYF
cdr3_length: 15
j_call: TRBJ2-7
v_call: TRBV29-1
d_call: .
clone_size: .

cdr3_nt: TGCGCCAGCAGCCAAGATTTAGGGCTCGGGAATTCACCCCTCCACTTT
cdr3_aa: CASSQDLGLGNSPLHF
cdr3_length: 16
j_call: TRBJ1-6
v_call: TRBV4-1
d_call: .
clone_size: .

cdr3_nt: TGCGCCAGCAGCTTGGATGTAAACACAGATACGCAGTATTTT
cdr3_aa: CASSLDVNTDTQYF
cdr3_length: 14
j_call: TRBJ2-3
v_call: TRBV5-1
d_call: .
clone_size: .

cdr3_nt: TGTGCCAGCAGTTTCATGGGACTAGGGGGTGCAGATACGCAGTATTTT
cdr3_aa: CASSFMGLGGADTQYF
cdr3_length: 16
j_call: TRBJ2-3
v_call: TRBV12-3/TRBV12-4
d_call: TRBD2
clone_size: .

cdr3_nt: TGCGCCAGCAGCCCAGGGGGACTAAAGTTCTTC
cdr3_aa: CASSPGGLKFF
cdr3_length: 11
j_call: TRBJ2-1
v_call: TRBV4-1
d_call: .
clone_size: .

cdr3_nt: TGCGCCAGCAGCTTGTCGCTAGCGGGAGGGAGAGAGACCCAGTACTTC
cdr3_aa: CASSLSLAGGRETQYF
cdr3_length: 16
j_call: TRBJ2-5
v_call: TRBV5-1
d_call: TRBD2
clone_size: .

cdr3_nt: TGTGCCACCAGTGATCCACCAGGGGTTAAGCTGTTTTTT
cdr3_aa: CATSDPPGVKLFF
cdr3_length: 13
j_call: TRBJ2-2
v_call: TRBV24-1
d_call: .
clone_size: few

cdr3_nt: TGTGCCAGCACCTGGGGACAGTACACCGGGGAGCTGTTTTTT
cdr3_aa: CASTWGQYTGELFF
cdr3_length: 14
j_call: TRBJ2-2
v_call: TRBV7-9
d_call: TRBD1
clone_size: .

cdr3_nt: TGCGCCAGCAGCTTGGAGTTGGGCGATGGCTACACCTTC
cdr3_aa: CASSLELGDGYTF
cdr3_length: 13
j_call: TRBJ1-2
v_call: TRBV5-1
d_call: .
clone_size: few

cdr3_nt: TGTGCCAGCAGATACGGGACTAGCGCTAGCTACGAGCAGTACTTC
cdr3_aa: CASRYGTSASYEQYF
cdr3_length: 15
j_call: TRBJ2-7
v_call: TRBV12-3/TRBV12-4
d_call: TRBD2
clone_size: few

cdr3_nt: TGTGCCAGCAGCGGTCGGGACCATCTCTCCTACAATGAGCAGTTCTTC
cdr3_aa: CASSGRDHLSYNEQFF
cdr3_length: 16
j_call: TRBJ2-1
v_call: TRBV7-8
d_call: .
clone_size: .

cdr3_nt: TGTGCCAGCAGCTTAGGCGTCGAAAAACTGTTTTTT
cdr3_aa: CASSLGVEKLFF
cdr3_length: 12
j_call: TRBJ1-4
v_call: TRBV11-1
d_call: .
clone_size: .

cdr3_nt: TGTGCCAGCAGCCCCACAGGGGGCCTTGAGTATAGCAATCAGCCCCAGCATTTT
cdr3_aa: CASSPTGGLEYSNQPQHF
cdr3_length: 18
j_call: TRBJ1-5
v_call: TRBV27
d_call: TRBD1
clone_size: few

cdr3_nt: TGTGCCAGTAGTCTCCTGACAGGACCCATCTACAATGAGCAGTTCTTC
cdr3_aa: CASSLLTGPIYNEQFF
cdr3_length: 16
j_call: TRBJ2-1
v_call: TRBV19
d_call: .
clone_size: .

cdr3_nt: TGCGCCAGCAGCTCGGGAAGGGGTTTCTCCTACGAGCAGTACTTC
cdr3_aa: CASSSGRGFSYEQYF
cdr3_length: 15
j_call: TRBJ2-7
v_call: TRBV5-1
d_call: .
clone_size: .

cdr3_nt: TGCAGCGTTGTGGTGAACGGGATAAAATACGAGCAGTACTTC
cdr3_aa: CSVVVNGIKYEQYF
cdr3_length: 14
j_call: TRBJ2-7
v_call: TRBV29-1
d_call: .
clone_size: few

cdr3_nt: TGCGCCAGCTCGGGGGACCCTTCGAACACCGGGGAGCTGTTTTTT
cdr3_aa: CASSGDPSNTGELFF
cdr3_length: 15
j_call: TRBJ2-2
v_call: TRBV5-1
d_call: .
clone_size: .

cdr3_nt: TGTGCCAGCAGTGATCTGGGGGCGGTTCAGCCCCAGCATTTT
cdr3_aa: CASSDLGAVQPQHF
cdr3_length: 14
j_call: TRBJ1-5
v_call: TRBV2
d_call: .
clone_size: .

cdr3_nt: TGTGCCAGCAGCTTAAGATTCGAGAGACCCTCTGGAAACACCATATATTTT
cdr3_aa: CASSLRFERPSGNTIYF
cdr3_length: 17
j_call: TRBJ1-3
v_call: TRBV12-3/TRBV12-4
d_call: .
clone_size: few

cdr3_nt: TGCAGTGCTAGCGGTTTAGGGGGCTATAATGAAAAACTGTTTTTT
cdr3_aa: CSASGLGGYNEKLFF
cdr3_length: 15
j_call: TRBJ1-4
v_call: TRBV20-1
d_call: TRBD1
clone_size: few

cdr3_nt: TGTGCCAGCAGTTCCCCTAGGGATAGCCGATCCTACAATGAGCAGTTCTTC
cdr3_aa: CASSSPRDSRSYNEQFF
cdr3_length: 17
j_call: TRBJ2-1
v_call: TRBV28
d_call: .
clone_size: .

cdr3_nt: TGTGCCAGCAGTTTTCTGGGACAGGGTATCAATCAGCCCCAGCATTTT
cdr3_aa: CASSFLGQGINQPQHF
cdr3_length: 16
j_call: TRBJ1-5
v_call: TRBV28
d_call: TRBD1
clone_size: few